Listed here is a single TCR beta chain. Its antigen is as yet unknown. The data belong to a study of shared clonotypes between healthy human individuals. Study observations and caveats: Generation probabilities of non-shared clonotypes were lower (relative to those shared by all four donors). Around 5% was the fraction of naive CD4 clonotypes found shared across a few donors. Richness estimates generally favored naive over memory subsets.

Sorted-subset replicate PCRs used 200 to 250 ng DNA, tens of thousands of T cell genomes. Method: immunoSEQ multiplex PCR; TCRdb's copy keeps in-frame clones and lacks some. This table holds approximately 530,000 clones, about 96% found once. The origin of this receptor is a woman in her thirties in good health. The sample was naive CD4+ T cells sorted from blood. The subset here: CD45RA+ positively selected.

CDR3 loop: CASSSDRGNTIYF. The CDR3 nucleotides read TGTGCCAGCAGCTCTGACAGGGGAAACACCATATATTTT. The chain joins TRBV5-6 to TRBJ1-3; TRBD1 might be the D (6 bases). The CDR3 extends over 13 amino acids. Trimming stripped 3 bases from V and 4 bases from J, with 8 bases between. Germline loops: CDR1 SGHDT, CDR2 YYEEEE.